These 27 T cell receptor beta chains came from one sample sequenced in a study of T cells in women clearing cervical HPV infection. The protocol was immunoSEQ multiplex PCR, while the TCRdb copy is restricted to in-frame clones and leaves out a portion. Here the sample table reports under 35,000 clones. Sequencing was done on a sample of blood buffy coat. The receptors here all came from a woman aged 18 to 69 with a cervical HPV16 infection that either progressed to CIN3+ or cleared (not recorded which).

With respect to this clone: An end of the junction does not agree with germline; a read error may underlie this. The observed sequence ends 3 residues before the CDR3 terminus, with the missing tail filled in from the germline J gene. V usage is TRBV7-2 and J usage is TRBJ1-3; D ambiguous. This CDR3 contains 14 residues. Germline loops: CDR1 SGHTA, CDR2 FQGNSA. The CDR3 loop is CASSLADRGNTIYF. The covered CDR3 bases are TGTGCCAGCAGCTTAGCGGATCGCGGAAACACG.

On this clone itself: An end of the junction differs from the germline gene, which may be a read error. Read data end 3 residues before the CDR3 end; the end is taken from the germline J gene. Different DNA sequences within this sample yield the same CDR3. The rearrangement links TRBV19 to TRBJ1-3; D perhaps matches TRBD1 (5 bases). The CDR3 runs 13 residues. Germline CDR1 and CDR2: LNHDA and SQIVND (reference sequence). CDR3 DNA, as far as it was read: TGTGCCAGTAGTCGACAGCACGGGAACACA. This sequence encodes CASSRQHGNT. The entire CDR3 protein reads CASSRQHGNTIYF.

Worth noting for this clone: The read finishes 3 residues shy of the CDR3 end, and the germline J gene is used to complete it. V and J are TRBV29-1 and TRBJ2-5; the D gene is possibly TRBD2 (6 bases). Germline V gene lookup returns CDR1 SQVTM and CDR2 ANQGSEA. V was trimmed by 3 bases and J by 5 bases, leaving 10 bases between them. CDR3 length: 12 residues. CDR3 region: CSVERGGETQYF. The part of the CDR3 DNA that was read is TGCAGCGTTGAGCGGGGTGGGGAGACC.

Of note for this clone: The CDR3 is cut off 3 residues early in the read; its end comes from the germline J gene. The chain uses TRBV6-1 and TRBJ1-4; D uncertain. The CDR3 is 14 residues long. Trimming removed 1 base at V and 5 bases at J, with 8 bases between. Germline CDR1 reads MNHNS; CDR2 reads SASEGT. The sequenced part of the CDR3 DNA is TGTGCCAGCAGTGAAGTAACGGTGAATGAAAAA. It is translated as CASSEVTVNEK. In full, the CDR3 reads CASSEVTVNEKLFF.

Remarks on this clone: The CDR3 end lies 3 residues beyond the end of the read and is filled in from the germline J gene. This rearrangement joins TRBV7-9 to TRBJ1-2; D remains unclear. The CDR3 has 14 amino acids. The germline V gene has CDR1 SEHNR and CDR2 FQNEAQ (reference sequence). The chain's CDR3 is CASSLGSAGNDYTF. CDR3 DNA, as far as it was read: TGTGCCAGCAGCTTAGGGTCGGCGGGCAATGAC.

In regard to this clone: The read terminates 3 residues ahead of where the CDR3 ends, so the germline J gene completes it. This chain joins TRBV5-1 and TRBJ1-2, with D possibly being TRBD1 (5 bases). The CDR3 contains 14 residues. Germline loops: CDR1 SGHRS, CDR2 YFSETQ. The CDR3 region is CASSIGHQTDTYTF. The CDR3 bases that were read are TGCGCCAGCAGCATAGGACACCAAACAGATACC.

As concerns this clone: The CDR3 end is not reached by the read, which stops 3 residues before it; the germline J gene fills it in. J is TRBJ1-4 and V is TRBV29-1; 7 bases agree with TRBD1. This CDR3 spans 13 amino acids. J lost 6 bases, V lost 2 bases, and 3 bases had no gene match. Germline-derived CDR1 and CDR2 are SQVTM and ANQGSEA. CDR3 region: CSVEKGADEKLFF. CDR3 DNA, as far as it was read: TGCAGCGTTGAAAAGGGGGCGGATGAAAAA.

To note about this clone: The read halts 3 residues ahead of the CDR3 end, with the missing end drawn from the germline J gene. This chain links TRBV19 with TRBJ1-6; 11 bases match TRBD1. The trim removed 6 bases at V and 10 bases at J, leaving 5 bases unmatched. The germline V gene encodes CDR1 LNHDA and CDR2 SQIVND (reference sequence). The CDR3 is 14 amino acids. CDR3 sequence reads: CASSSDRGLSPLHF. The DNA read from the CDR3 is TGTGCCAGTAGCTCGGACAGGGGGCTCTCACCC.

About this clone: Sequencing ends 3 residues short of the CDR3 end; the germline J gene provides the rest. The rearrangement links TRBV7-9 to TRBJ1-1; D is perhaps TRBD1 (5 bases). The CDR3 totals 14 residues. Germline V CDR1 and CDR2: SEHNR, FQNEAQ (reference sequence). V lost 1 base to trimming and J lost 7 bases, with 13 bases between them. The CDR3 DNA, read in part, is TGTGCCAGCAGCTTAGAGAATTGGCAGGGTGAA. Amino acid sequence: CASSLENWQGE. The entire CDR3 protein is CASSLENWQGEAFF.

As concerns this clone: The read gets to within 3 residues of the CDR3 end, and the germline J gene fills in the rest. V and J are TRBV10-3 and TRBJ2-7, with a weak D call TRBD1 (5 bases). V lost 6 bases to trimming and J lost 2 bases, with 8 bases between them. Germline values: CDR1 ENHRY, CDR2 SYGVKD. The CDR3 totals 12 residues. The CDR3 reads CAISWGTYEQYF. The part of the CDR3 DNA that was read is TGTGCCATCAGCTGGGGCACCTACGAG.

The covered CDR3 bases are TGTGCCAGCAGTCCCCAGGACAGCCTACTCTCCGGC. This codes for CASSPQDSLLSG. From start to end, the CDR3 is CASSPQDSLLSGYTF. The V gene is TRBV2, the J gene TRBJ1-2; maybe TRBD1 (6 bases). The CDR3 end falls 3 residues outside the read, so it is completed with the germline J gene. The CDR3 extends over 15 amino acids. CDR1 is SNHLY, CDR2 FYNNEI, per germline.

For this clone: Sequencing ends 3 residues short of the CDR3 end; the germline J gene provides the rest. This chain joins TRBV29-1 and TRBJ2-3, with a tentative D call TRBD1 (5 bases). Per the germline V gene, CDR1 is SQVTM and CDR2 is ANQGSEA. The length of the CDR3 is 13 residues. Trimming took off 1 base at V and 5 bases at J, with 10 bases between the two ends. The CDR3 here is CSVEARQQDTQYF. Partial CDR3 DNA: TGCAGCGTTGAAGCTAGACAGCAAGATACG.

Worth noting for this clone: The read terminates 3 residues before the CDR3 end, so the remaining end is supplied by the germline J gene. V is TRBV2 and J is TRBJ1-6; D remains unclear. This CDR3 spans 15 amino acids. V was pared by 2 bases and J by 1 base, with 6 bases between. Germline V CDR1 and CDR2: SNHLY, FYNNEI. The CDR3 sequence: CASSEPGSYNSPLHF. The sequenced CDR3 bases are TGTGCCAGCAGTGAACCCGGGTCCTATAATTCACCC.

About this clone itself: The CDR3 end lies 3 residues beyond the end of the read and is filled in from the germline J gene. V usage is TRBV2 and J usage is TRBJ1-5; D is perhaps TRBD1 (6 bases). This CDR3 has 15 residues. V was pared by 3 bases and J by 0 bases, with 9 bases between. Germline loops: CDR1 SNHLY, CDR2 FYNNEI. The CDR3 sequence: CASSDRGNSNQPQHF. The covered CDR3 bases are TGTGCCAGCAGTGACAGGGGTAATAGCAATCAGCCC.

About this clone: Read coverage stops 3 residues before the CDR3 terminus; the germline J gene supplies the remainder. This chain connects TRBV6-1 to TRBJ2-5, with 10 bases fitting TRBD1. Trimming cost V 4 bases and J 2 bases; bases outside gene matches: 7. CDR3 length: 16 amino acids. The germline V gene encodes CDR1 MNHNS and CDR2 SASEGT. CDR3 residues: CASSAWTGGGQETQYF. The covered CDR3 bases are TGTGCCAGCAGTGCTTGGACAGGGGGAGGACAAGAGACC.

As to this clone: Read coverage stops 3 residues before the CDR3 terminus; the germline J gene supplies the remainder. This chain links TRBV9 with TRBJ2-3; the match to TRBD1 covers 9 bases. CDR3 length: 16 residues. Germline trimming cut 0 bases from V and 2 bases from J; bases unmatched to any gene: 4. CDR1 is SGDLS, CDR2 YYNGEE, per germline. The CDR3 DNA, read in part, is TGTGCCAGCAGCGTAGAGGGACAGGGATACACAGATACG. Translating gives CASSVEGQGYTDT. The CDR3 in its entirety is CASSVEGQGYTDTQYF.

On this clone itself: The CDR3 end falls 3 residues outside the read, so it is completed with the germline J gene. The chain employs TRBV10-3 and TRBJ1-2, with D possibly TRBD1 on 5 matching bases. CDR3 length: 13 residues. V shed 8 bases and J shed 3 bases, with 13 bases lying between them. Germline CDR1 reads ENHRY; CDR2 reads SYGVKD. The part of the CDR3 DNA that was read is TGTGCCATCGCGGGCGGGGGGGACTATGGC. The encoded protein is CAIAGGGDYG. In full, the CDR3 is CAIAGGGDYGYTF.

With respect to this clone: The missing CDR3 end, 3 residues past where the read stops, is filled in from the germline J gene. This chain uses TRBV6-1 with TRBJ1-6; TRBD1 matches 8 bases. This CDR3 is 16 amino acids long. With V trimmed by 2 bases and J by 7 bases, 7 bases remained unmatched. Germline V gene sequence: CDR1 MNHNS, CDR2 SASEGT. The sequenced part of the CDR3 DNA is TGTGCCAGCAGTGAACTTCGGACAGGGAACAATTCACCC. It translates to CASSELRTGNNSP. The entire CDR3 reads CASSELRTGNNSPLHF.

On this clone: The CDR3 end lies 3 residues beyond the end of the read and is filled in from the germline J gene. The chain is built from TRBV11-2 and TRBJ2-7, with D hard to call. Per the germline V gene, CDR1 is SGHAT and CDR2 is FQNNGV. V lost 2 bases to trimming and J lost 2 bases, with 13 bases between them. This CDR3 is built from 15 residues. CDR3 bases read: TGTGCCAGCAGCTTATCATTGACACTGACCTACGAG. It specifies CASSLSLTLTYE. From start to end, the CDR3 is CASSLSLTLTYEQYF.

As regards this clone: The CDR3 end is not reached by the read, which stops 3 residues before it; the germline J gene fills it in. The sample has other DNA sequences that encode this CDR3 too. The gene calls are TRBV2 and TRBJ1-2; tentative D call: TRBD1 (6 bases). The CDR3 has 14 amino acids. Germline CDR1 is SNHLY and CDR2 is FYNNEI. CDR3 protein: CASSEGVGGEGYTF. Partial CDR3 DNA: TGTGCCAGCAGTGAGGGGGTAGGGGGGGAAGGT.

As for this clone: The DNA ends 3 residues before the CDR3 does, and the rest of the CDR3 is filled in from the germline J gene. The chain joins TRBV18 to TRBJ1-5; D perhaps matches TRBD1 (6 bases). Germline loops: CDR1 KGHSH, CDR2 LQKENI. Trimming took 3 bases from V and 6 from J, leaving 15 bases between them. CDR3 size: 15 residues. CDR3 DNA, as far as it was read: TGTGCCAGCTCACCTTCAGAGGGGGTCGTTCAGCCC. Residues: CASSPSEGVVQP. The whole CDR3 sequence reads CASSPSEGVVQPQHF.

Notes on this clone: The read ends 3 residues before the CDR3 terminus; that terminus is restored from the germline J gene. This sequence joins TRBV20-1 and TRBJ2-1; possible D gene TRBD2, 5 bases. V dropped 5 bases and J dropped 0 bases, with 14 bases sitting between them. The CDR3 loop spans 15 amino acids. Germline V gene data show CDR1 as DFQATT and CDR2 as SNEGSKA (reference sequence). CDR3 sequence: CSASKISGSYNEQFF. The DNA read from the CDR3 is TGCAGTGCTTCAAAGATAAGCGGCTCCTACAATGAG.

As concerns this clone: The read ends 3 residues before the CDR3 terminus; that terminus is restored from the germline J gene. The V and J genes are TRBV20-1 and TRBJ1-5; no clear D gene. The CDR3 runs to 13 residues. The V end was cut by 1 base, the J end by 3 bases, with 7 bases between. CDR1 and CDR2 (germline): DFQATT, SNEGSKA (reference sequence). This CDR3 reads CSARGRINQPQHF. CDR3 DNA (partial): TGCAGTGCTAGAGGCAGGATCAATCAGCCC.

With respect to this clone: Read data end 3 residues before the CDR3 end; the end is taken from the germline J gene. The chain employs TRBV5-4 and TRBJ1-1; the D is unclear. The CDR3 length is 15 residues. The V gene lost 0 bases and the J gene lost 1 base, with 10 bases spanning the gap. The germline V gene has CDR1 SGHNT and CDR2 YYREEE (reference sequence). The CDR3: CASSLVGTQNTEAFF. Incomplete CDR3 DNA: TGTGCCAGCAGCTTGGTGGGCACCCAGAACACTGAA.

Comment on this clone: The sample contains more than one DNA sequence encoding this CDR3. The CDR3 spells CASSSDRDGTIYF. The DNA read from the CDR3 is TGTGCCAGCAGCTCGGACAGGGACGGCACC. The gene calls are TRBV7-9 and TRBJ1-3; 8 positions match TRBD1. From the germline J gene comes the end of the CDR3, since the read stops 3 residues before it. From germline, CDR1 is SEHNR and CDR2 FQNEAQ (reference sequence). V was clipped by 4 bases and J by 9 bases; unmatched bases: 5. CDR3 length equals 13 residues. Combining the CDR3 with reference TRBV7-9 and TRBJ1-3 gives the whole variable domain DTGVSQNPRHKITKRGQNVTFRCDPISEHNRLYWYRQTLGQGPEFLTYFQNEAQLEKSRLLSDRFSAERPKGSFSTLEIQRTEQGDSAMYLCASSSDRDGTIYFGEGSWLTVV.

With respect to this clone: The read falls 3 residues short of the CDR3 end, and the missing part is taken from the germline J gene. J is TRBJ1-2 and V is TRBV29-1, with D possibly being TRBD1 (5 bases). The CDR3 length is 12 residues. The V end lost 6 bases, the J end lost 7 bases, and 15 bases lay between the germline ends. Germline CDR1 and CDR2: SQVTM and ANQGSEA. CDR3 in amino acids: CSVGRGEAGYTF. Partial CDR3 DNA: TGCAGCGTGGGACGGGGGGAAGCTGGC.

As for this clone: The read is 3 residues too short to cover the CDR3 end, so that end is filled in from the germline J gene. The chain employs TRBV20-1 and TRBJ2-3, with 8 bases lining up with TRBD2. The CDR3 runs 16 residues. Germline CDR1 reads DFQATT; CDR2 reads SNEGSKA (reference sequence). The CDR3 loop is CSATFGSGVKEETQYF. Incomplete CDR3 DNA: TGCAGTGCCACGTTTGGTAGCGGGGTTAAAGAGGAGACG.